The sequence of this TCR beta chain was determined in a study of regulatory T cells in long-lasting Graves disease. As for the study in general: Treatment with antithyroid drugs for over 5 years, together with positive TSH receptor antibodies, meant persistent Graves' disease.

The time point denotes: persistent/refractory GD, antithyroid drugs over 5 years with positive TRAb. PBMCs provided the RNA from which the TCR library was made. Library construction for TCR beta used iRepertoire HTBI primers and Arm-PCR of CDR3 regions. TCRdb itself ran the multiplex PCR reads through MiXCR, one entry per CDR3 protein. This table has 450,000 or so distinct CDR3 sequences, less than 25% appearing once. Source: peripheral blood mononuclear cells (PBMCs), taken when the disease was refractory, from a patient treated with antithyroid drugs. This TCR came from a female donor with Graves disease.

CDR3 residues: CATSRTRDPSNQPQHF. The CDR3 DNA reads TGTGCCACCAGCAGGACACGGGACCCAAGCAATCAGCCCCAGCATTTT. The genes are TRBV15 and TRBJ1-5, with a tentative D call TRBD1 (5 bases). This CDR3 contains 16 residues. V was shortened by 3 bases and J by 1 base, with 13 bases between the two germline ends. Germline lookup yields CDR1 LNHNV and CDR2 YYDKDF (reference sequence).